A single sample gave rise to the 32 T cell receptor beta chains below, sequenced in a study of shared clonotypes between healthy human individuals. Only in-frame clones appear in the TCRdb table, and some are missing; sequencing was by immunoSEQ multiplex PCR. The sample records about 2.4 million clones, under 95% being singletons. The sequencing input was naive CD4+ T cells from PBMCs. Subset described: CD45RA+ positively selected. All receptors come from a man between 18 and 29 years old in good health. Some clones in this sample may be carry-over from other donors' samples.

The CDR3 reads CASSYSWLAGNNEQFF. In DNA form, the CDR3 reads TGTGCCAGCAGTTACTCATGGCTAGCGGGGAACAATGAGCAGTTCTTC. The rearrangement uses TRBV6-5 and TRBJ2-1, with 9 bases identical to TRBD2. The CDR3 has 16 amino acids. J lost 5 bases, V lost 0 bases, and 5 bases had no gene match. Per germline, CDR1 MNHEY and CDR2 SVGAGI.

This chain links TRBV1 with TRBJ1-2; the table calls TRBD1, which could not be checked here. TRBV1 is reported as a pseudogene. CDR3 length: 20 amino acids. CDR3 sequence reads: CTSSQDNFSPGQGSIGGYTF. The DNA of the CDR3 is TGCACCAGCAGCCAAGATAATTTCTCCCCGGGACAGGGCTCTATCGGGGGCTACACCTTC.

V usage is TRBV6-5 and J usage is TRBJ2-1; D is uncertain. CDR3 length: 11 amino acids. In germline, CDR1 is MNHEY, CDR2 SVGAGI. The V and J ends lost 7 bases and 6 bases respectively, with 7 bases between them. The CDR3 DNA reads TGTGCCAGCAAACGGCTCAATGAGCAGTTCTTC. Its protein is CASKRLNEQFF.

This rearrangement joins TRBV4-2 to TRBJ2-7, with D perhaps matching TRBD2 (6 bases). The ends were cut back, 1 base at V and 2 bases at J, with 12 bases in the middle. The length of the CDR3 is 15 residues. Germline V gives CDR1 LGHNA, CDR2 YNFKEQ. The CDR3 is CASSQAGVLTYEQYF. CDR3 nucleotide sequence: TGTGCCAGCAGCCAAGCGGGAGTTCTAACCTACGAGCAGTACTTC.

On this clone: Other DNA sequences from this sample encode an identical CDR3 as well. The CDR3 loop reads CASSVGQGSTDTQYF. The CDR3 bases are TGTGCCAGCAGCGTAGGACAGGGCAGCACAGATACGCAGTATTTT. This chain joins TRBV9 and TRBJ2-3; 7 nucleotides match TRBD1. This CDR3 has 15 amino acids. Looked up from germline, CDR1 is SGDLS and CDR2 is YYNGEE. V gave up 0 bases and J gave up 0 bases; unmatched junction bases: 1.

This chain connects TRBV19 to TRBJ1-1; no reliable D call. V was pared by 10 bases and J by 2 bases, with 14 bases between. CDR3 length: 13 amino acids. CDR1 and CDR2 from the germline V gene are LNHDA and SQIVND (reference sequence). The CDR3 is CATRSHSNTEAFF. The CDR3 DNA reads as TGTGCCACCCGGTCCCACTCTAACACTGAAGCTTTCTTT.

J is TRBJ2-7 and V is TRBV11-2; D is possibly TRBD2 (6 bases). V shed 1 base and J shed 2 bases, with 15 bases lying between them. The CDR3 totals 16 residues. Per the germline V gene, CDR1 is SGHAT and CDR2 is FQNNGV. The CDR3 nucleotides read TGTGCCAGCAGCTTAGGGGGACTCCGACTCGCCTACGAGCAGTACTTC. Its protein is CASSLGGLRLAYEQYF.

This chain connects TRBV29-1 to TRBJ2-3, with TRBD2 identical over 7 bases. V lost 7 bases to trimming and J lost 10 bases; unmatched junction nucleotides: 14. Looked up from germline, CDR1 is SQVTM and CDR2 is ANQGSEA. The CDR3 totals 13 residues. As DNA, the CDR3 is TGCAGCGCCCTAGGGAGGGCCGGGGGGTCGCAGTATTTT. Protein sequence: CSALGRAGGSQYF.

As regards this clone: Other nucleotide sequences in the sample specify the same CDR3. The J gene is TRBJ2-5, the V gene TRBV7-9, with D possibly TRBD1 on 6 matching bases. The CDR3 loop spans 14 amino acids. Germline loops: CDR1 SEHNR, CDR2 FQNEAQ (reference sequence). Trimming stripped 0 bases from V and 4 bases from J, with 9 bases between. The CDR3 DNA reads TGTGCCAGCAGCTTAGCAGGGGGTGTAGAGACCCAGTACTTC. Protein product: CASSLAGGVETQYF.

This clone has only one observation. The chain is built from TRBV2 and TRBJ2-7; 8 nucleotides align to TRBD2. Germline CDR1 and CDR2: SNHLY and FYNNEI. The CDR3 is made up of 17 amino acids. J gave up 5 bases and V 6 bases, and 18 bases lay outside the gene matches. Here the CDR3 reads CASSAYPPGLVGDEQYF. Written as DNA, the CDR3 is TGTGCCAGCAGCGCTTACCCCCCGGGACTAGTGGGGGACGAGCAGTACTTC.

The CDR3 DNA follows: TGTGCCACCACGAGGGACGGCTCCGGGGAGCTGTTTTTT. It is translated as CATTRDGSGELFF. V is TRBV28 and J is TRBJ2-2; D is possibly TRBD1 or TRBD2 (5 bases each). V was shortened by 10 bases and J by 6 bases, with 15 bases between the two germline ends. There are 13 residues in the CDR3. CDR1 is MDHEN and CDR2 is SYDVKM in the germline V gene.

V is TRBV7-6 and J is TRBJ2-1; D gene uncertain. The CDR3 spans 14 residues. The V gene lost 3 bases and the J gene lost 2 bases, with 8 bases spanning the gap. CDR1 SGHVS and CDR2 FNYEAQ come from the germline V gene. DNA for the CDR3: TGTGCCAGCAGCTTGGCGGAAACCTACAATGAGCAGTTCTTC. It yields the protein CASSLAETYNEQFF.

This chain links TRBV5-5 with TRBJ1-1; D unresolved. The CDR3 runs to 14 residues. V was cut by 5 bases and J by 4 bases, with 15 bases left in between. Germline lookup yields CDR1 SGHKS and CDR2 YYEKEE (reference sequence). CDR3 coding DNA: TGTGCCAGCAGGAGGGCTGGGGATGCCACTGAAGCTTTCTTT. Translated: CASRRAGDATEAFF. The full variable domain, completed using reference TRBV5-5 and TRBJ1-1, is DAGVTQSPTHLIKTRGQQVTLRCSPISGHKSVSWYQQVLGQGPQFIFQYYEKEERGRGNFPDRFSARQFPNYSSELNVNALLLGDSALYLCASRRAGDATEAFFGQGTRLTVV.

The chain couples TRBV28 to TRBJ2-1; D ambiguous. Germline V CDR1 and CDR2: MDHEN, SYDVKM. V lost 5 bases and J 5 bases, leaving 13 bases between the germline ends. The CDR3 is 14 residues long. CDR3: CASSLPVYHNEQFF. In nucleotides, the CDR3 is TGTGCCAGCAGTCTCCCCGTCTACCACAATGAGCAGTTCTTC.

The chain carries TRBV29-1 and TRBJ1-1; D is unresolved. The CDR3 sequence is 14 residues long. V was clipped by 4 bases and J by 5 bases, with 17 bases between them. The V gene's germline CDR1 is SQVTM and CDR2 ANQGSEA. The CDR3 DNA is TGCAGCGTTGGAGTGGTGGGTGTAGGGACTGAAGCTTTCTTT. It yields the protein CSVGVVGVGTEAFF.

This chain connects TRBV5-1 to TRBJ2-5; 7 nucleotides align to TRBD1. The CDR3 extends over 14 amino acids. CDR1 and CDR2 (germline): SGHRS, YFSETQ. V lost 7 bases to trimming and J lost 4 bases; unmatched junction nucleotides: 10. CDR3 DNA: TGCGCCAGCCACCCACAGGGGTACGTAGAGACCCAGTACTTC. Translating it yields CASHPQGYVETQYF.

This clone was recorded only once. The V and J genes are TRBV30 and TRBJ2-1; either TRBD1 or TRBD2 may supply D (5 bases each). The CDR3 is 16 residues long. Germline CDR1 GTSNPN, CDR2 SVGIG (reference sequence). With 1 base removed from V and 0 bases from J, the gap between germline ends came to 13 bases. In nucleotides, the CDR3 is TGTGCCTGGAGTGCGCGGTACGGGGCCTCCTACAATGAGCAGTTCTTC. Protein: CAWSARYGASYNEQFF. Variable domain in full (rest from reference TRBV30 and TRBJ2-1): SQTIHQWPATLVQPVGSPLSLECTVEGTSNPNLYWYRQAAGRGLQLLFYSVGIGQISSEVPQNLSASRPQDRQFILSSKKLLLSDSGFYLCAWSARYGASYNEQFFGPGTRLTVL.

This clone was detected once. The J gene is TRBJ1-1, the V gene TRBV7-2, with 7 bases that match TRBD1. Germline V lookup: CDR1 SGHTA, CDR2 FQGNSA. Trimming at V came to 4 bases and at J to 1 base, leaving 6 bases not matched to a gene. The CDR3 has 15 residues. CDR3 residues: CASSSSGTENTEAFF. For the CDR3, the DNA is TGTGCCAGCAGCTCTTCTGGGACAGAGAACACTGAAGCTTTCTTT.

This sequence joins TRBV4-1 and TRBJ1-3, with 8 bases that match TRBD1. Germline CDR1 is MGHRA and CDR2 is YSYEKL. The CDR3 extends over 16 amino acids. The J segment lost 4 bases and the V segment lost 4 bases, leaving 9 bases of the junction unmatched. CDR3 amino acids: CASSLGWRQGGNTIYF. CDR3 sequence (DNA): TGCGCCAGCAGCCTAGGGTGGAGACAGGGGGGAAACACCATATATTTT.

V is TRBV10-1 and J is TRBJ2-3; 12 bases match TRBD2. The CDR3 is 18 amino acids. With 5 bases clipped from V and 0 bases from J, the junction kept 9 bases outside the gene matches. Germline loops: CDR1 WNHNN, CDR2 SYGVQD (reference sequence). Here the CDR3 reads CASSLLAGGSASTDTQYF. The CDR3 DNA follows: TGCGCCAGCAGTCTCCTAGCGGGAGGGTCTGCTAGCACAGATACGCAGTATTTT.

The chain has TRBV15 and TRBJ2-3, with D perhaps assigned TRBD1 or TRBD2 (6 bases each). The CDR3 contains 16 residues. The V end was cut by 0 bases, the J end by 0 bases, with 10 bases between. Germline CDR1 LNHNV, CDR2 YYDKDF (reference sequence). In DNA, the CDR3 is TGTGCCACCAGCAGAGAGGGGGGCGGGAGCACAGATACGCAGTATTTT. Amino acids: CATSREGGGSTDTQYF.

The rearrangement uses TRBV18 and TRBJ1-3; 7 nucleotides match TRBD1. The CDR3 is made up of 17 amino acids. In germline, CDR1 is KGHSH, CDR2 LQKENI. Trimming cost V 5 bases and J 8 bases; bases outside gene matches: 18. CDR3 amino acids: CASSILTGSVSSDTIYF. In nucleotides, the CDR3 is TGTGCCAGCTCAATTTTGACAGGGTCGGTCTCCAGTGACACCATATATTTT.

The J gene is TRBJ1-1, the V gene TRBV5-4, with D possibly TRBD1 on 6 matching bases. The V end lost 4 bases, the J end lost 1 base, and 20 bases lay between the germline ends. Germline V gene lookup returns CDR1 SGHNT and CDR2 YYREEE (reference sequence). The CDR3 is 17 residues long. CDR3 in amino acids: CASSRGLGGAQNTEAFF. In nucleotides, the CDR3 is TGTGCCAGCAGCCGGGGATTGGGGGGCGCCCAGAACACTGAAGCTTTCTTT.

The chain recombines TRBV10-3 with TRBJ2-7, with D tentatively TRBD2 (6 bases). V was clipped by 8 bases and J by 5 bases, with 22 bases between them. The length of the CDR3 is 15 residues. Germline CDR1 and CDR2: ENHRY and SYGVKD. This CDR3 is CAIRDPPEGSNEQYF. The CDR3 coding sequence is TGTGCCATCCGAGACCCCCCGGAGGGGTCGAACGAGCAGTACTTC.

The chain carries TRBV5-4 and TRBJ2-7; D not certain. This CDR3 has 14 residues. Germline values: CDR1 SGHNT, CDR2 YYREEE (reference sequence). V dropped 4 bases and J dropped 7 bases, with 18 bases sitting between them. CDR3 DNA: TGTGCCAGCAGCGAATTGAAGGGTTTCGGGGAGCAGTACTTC. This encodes CASSELKGFGEQYF.

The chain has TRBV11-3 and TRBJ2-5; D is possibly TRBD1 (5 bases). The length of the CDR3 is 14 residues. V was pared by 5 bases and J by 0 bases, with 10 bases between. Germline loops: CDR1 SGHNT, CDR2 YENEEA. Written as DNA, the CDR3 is TGTGCCAGCAGCCGCGACAGCAACCAAGAGACCCAGTACTTC. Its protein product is CASSRDSNQETQYF.

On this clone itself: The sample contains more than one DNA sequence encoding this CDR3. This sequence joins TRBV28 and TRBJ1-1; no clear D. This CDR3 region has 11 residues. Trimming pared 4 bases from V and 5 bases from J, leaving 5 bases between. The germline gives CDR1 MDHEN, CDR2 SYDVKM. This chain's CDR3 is CASSSRTEAFF. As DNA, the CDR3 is TGTGCCAGCAGTTCACGGACTGAAGCTTTCTTT.

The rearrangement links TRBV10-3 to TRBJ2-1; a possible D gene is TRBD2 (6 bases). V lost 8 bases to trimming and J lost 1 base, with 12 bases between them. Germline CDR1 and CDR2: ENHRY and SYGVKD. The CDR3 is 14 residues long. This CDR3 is CAIGGASSYNEQFF. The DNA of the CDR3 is TGTGCCATCGGAGGGGCAAGTTCCTACAATGAGCAGTTCTTC.

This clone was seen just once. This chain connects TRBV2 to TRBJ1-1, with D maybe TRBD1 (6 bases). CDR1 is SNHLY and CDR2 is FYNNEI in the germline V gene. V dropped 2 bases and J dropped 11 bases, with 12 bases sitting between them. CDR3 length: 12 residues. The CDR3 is CASSERGGLAFF. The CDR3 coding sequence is TGTGCCAGCAGTGAAAGGGGGGGTTTGGCTTTCTTT. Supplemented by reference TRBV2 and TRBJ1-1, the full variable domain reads EPEVTQTPSHQVTQMGQEVILRCVPISNHLYFYWYRQILGQKVEFLVSFYNNEISEKSEIFDDQFSVERPDGSNFTLKIRSTKLEDSAMYFCASSERGGLAFFGQGTRLTVV.

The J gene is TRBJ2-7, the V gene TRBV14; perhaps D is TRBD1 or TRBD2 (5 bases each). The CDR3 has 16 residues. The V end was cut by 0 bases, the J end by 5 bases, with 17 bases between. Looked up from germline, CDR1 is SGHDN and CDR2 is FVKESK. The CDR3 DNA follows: TGTGCCAGCAGCCAAGATCTCCGAGGGGCTCGGGACGAGCAGTACTTC. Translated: CASSQDLRGARDEQYF.

The CDR3 DNA reads as TGTGCCAGCAGCCTGGGGGGGGCACGTGGAGAAAAACTGTTTTTT. Protein: CASSLGGARGEKLFF. The chain recombines TRBV28 with TRBJ1-4; TRBD1 might be the D (6 bases). V gave up 6 bases and J gave up 8 bases, with 19 bases separating them. The CDR3 loop spans 15 amino acids. Germline-derived CDR1 and CDR2 are MDHEN and SYDVKM.

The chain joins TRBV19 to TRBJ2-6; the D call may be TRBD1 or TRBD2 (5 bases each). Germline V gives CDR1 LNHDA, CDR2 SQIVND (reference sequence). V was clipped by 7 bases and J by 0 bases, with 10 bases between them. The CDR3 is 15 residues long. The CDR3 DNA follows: TGTGCCAGTAAGAGGGACCCCTCTGGGGCCAACGTCCTGACTTTC. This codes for CASKRDPSGANVLTF.